This T cell receptor beta chain came from a study of T cell changes during pregnancy in multiple sclerosis. The CDR3 extends over 15 amino acids. The germline CDR1 and CDR2 sequences are SGHRS and YFSETQ. The junction had 10 bases not matched to a gene; V was cut back by 4 bases and J by 4 bases. Sequencing was performed with immunoSEQ multiplex PCR; in TCRdb, only in-frame clones are kept and a portion is missing. The table has under 40,000 clones, around nine tenths seen once. This clone appeared a few times. The material was CD4+ T cells from peripheral blood mononuclear cells, obtained in the second trimester of pregnancy. V is TRBV5-1 and J is TRBJ1-2; 7 bases map to TRBD1. The clonotype originates from a female donor with multiple sclerosis, enrolled in a pregnancy study. CDR3 residues: CASSPRDSQPYGYTF. The CDR3, as DNA: TGCGCCAGCAGCCCCCGGGACAGCCAACCCTATGGCTACACCTTC.